What follows is one T cell receptor (beta chain) and its context. Its target is not known. This entry belongs to a study of T cell repertoires and HLA-DP antigens. Study overall: Alloreactive CD4+ T cells targeted HLA-DP on transduced HeLa. Alloantigens: one with one groove difference and one with over 9 differences versus self.

For pre-culture CD4+ samples, the target was 150,000 to 250,000 T cell genomes. Some clones are missing from TCRdb's copy, which holds only in-frame ones; the method was immunoSEQ multiplex PCR. The sample contains around 90,000 clones, around nine tenths of which appear only once. Germline assignment: CDR1 KGHSH and CDR2 LQKENI. This CDR3 region has 16 residues. V was trimmed by 2 bases and J by 1 base, leaving 12 bases between them. Broader study findings: Previously undetected clones averaged roughly 40% and 52% against the two alleles respectively.

The sequencing input was CD4+ T cells from PBMCs. The origin of this receptor is a man over 45 in good health and CMV-seronegative. The chain is built from TRBV18 and TRBJ1-3, with D possibly being TRBD1 (5 bases). CDR3 in DNA: TGTGCCAGCTCACCATTGGCAGGGTTGTCTGGAAACACCATATATTTT. Amino acids: CASSPLAGLSGNTIYF.